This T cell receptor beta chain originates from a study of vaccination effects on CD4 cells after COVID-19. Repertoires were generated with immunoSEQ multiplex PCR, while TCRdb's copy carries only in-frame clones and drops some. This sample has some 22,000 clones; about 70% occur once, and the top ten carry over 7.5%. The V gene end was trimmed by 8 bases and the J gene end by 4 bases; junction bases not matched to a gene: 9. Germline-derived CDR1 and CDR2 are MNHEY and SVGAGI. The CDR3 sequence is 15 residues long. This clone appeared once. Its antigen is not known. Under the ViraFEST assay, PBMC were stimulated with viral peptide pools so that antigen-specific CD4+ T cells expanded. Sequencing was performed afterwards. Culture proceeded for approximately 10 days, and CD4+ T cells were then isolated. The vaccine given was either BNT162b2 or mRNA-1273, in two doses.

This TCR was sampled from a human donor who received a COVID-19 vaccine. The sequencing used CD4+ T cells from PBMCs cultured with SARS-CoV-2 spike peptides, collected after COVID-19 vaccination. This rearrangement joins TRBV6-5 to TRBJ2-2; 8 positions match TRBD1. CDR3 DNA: TGTGCCAGCCTCCGATCGACAGGGGCCACCGGGGAGCTGTTTTTT. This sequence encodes CASLRSTGATGELFF.